This T cell receptor beta chain was identified during a study of cytotoxic CD8 clonotypes in ibrutinib-treated CLL. Trimming removed 1 base from V and 0 bases from J, with 7 bases in between. In germline, CDR1 is LNHNV, CDR2 YYDKDF (reference sequence). The CDR3 has 15 amino acids. Generated by immunoSEQ multiplex PCR, the TCRdb table keeps only in-frame clones and is missing some. Of tens of thousands of clones in the sample, less than 75% were seen once. Study outcomes and limitations: The times at which samples were taken varied between sustained-remission and progressing patients.

With regard to this clone: As yet, its antigen is unknown. Other DNA sequences in this sample translate to the same CDR3.

The sequence was obtained from a human donor with chronic lymphocytic leukemia. The sample was PBMCs, taken after 12 months of ibrutinib treatment. The genes are TRBV15 and TRBJ1-5; TRBD1 might be the D (5 bases). CDR3 nucleotides: TGTGCCACCAGCAGAGGAGGGGCTAGCAATCAGCCCCAGCATTTT. Encoded protein: CATSRGGASNQPQHF.